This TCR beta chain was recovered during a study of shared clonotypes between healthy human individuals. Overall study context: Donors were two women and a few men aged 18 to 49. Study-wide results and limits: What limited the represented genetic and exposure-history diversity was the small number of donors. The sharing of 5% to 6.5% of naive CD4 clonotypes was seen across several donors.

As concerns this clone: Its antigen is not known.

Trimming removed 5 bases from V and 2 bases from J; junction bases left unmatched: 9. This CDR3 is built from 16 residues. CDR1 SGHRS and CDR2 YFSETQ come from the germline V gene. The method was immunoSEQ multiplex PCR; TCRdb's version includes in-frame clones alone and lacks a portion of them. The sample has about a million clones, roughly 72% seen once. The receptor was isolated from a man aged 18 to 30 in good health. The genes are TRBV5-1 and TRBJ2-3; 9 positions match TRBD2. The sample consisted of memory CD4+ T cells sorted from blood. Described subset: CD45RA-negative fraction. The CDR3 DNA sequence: TGCGCCAGCAGTTCCGGGACTAGCAGTCTCACAGATACGCAGTATTTT. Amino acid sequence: CASSSGTSSLTDTQYF.